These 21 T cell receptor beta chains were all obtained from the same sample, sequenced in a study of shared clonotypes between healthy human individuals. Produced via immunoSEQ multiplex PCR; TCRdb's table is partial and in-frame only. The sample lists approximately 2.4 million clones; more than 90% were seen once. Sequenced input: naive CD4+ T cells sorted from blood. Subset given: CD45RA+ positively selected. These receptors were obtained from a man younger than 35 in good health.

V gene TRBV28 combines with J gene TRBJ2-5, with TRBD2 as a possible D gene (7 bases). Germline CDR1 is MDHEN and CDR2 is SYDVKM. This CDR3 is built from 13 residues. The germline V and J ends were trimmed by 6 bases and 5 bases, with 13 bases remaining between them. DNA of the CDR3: TGTGCCAGCAGCTCTGCGGGGGCGGAGACCCAGTACTTC. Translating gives CASSSAGAETQYF.

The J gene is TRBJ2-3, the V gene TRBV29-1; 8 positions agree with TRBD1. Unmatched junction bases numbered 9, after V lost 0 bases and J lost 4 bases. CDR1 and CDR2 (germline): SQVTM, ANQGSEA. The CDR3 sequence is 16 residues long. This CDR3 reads CSVEEAQTGAPDTQYF. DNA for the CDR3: TGCAGCGTTGAAGAGGCCCAGACAGGGGCCCCAGATACGCAGTATTTT.

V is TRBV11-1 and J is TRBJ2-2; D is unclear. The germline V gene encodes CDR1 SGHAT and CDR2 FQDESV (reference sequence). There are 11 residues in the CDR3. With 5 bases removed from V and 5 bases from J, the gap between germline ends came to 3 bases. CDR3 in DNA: TGTGCCAGCAGCCCGACCGGGGAGCTGTTTTTT. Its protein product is CASSPTGELFF.

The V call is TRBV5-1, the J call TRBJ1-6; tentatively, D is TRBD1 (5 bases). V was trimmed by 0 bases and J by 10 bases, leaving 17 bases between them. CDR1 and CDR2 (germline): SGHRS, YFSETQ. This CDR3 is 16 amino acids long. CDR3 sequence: CASSLVGGGGESPLHF. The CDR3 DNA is TGCGCCAGCAGCTTGGTGGGTGGTGGGGGGGAATCACCCCTCCACTTT.

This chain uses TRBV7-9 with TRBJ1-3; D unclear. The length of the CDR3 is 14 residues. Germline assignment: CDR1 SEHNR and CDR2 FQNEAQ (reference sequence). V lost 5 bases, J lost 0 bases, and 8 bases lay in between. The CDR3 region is CASSHDGSGNTIYF. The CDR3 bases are TGTGCCAGCAGCCACGATGGCTCTGGAAACACCATATATTTT.

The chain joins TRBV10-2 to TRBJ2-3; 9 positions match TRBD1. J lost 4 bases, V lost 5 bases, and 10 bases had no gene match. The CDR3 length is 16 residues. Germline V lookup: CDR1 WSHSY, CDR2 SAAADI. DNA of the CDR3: TGCGCCAGCAGTCTCCTCGGGACAGGGAGTTCAGATACGCAGTATTTT. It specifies CASSLLGTGSSDTQYF.

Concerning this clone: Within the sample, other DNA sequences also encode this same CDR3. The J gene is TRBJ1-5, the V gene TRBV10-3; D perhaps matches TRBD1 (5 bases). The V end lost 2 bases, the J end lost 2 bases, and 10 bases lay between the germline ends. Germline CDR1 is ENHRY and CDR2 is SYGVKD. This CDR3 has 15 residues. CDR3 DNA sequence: TGTGCCATCAGTGAGGGGCCGGGGGGCAATCAGCCCCAGCATTTT. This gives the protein CAISEGPGGNQPQHF.

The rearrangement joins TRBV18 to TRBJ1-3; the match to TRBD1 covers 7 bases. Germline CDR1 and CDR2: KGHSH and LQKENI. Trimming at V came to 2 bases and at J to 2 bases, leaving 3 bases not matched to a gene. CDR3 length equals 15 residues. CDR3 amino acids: CASSPGTVPGNTIYF. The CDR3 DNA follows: TGTGCCAGCTCACCAGGGACAGTCCCTGGAAACACCATATATTTT.

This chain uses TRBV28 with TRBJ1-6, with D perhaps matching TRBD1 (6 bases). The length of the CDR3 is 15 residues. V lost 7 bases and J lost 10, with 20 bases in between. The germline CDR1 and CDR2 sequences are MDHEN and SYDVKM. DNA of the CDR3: TGTGCCAGCACCCTCAAGGCAGGGGTTGGCTCACCCCTCCACTTT. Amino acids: CASTLKAGVGSPLHF.

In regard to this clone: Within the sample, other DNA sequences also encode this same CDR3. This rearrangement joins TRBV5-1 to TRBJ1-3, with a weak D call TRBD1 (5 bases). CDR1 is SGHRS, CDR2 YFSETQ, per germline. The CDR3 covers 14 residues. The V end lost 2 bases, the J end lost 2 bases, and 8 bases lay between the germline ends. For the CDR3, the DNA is TGCGCCAGCAGCTTAGACAGCCCTGGAAACACCATATATTTT. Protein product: CASSLDSPGNTIYF.

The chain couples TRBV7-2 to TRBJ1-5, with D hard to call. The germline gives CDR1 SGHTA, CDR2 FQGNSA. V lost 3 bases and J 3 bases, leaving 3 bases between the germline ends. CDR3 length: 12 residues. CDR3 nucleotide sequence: TGTGCCAGCAGCTTTTACAATCAGCCCCAGCATTTT. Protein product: CASSFYNQPQHF.

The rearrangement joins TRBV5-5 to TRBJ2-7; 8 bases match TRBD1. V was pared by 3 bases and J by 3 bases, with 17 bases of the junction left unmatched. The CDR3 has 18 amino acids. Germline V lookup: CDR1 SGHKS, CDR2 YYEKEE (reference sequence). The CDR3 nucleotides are TGTGCCAGCAGCTCCTGGGGCCGGACAGGGAGTGTTGGCTACGAGCAGTACTTC. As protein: CASSSWGRTGSVGYEQYF.

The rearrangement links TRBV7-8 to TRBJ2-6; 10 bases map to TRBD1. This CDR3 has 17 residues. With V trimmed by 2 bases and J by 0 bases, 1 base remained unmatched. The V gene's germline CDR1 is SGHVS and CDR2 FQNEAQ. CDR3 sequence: CASSLWTGGSGANVLTF. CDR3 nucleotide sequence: TGTGCCAGCAGCTTATGGACAGGGGGCTCTGGGGCCAACGTCCTGACTTTC.

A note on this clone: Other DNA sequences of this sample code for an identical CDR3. The CDR3 DNA reads TGTGCCAGCAGCCCAAGGGACGAGCAGTACTTC. Its protein product is CASSPRDEQYF. The chain couples TRBV7-8 to TRBJ2-7; D ambiguous. Germline assignment: CDR1 SGHVS and CDR2 FQNEAQ. The CDR3 runs 11 residues. Deletions cut 5 bases from V and 5 bases from J, with 7 bases between.

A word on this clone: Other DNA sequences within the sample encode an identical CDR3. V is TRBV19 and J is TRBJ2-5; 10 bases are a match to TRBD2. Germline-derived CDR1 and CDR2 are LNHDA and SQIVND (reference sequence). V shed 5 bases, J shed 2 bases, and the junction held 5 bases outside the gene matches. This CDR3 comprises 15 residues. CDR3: CASSVGLADQETQYF. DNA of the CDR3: TGTGCCAGTAGTGTAGGACTAGCGGATCAAGAGACCCAGTACTTC.

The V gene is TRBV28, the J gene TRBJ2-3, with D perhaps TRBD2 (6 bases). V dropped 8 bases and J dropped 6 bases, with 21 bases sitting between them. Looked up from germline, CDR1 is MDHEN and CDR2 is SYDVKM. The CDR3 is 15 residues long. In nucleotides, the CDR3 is TGTGCCAGCGGGGTGTCGGGAGAAGGAAGGGATACGCAGTATTTT. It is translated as CASGVSGEGRDTQYF.

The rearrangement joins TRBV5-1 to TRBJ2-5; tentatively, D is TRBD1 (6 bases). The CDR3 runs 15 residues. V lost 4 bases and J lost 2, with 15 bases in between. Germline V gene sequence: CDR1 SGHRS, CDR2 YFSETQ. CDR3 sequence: CASSPGAGAQETQYF. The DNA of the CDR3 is TGCGCCAGCAGCCCCGGGGCAGGGGCACAAGAGACCCAGTACTTC.

CDR3 DNA: TGTGCCAGTAGTTCCGGACGGCCCTATGGCTACACCTTC. Amino acids: CASSSGRPYGYTF. The chain is built from TRBV19 and TRBJ1-2; D not resolved. This CDR3 is 13 amino acids long. Trimming took 5 bases from V and 4 from J, leaving 11 bases between them. Germline CDR1 and CDR2: LNHDA and SQIVND (reference sequence).

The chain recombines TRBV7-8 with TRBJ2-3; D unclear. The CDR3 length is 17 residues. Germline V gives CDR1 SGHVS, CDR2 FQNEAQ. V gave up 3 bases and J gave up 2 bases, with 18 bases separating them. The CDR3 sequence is CASSFRRLHEATDTQYF. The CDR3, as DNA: TGTGCCAGCAGCTTTAGGCGGCTTCACGAGGCCACAGATACGCAGTATTTT.

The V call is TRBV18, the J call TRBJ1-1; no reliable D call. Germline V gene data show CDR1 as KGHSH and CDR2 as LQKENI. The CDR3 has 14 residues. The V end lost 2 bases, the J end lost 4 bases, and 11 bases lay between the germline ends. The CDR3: CASSPFGGATEAFF. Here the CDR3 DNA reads TGTGCCAGCTCACCATTCGGCGGCGCCACTGAAGCTTTCTTT.

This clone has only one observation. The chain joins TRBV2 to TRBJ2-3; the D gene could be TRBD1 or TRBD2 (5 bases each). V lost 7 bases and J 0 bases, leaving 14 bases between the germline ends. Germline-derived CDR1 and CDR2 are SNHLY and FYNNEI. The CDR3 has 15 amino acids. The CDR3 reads CASTVFGASTDTQYF. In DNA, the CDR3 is TGTGCCAGCACGGTTTTCGGGGCAAGCACAGATACGCAGTATTTT.